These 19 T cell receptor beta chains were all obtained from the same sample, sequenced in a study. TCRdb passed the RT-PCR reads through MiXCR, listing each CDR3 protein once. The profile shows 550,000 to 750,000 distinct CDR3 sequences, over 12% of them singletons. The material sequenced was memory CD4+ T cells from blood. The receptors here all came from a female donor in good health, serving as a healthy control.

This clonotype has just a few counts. CDR3 loop: CASSFGRVNNSPLHF. Here the CDR3 DNA reads TGTGCCAGCAGTTTTGGCAGGGTGAATAATTCACCCCTCCACTTT. The gene calls are TRBV12-3 or TRBV12-4 and TRBJ1-6; D is perhaps TRBD1 (5 bases). V lost 3 bases to trimming and J lost 5 bases, with 11 bases between them. The CDR3 has 15 amino acids.

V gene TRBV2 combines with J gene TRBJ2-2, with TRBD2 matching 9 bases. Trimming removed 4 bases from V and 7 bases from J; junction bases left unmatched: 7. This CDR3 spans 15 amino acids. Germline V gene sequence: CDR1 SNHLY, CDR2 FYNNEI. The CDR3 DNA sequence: TGTGCCAGCAGTGGGGCTAGCGGGAAGATCGGGGAGCTGTTTTTT. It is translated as CASSGASGKIGELFF.

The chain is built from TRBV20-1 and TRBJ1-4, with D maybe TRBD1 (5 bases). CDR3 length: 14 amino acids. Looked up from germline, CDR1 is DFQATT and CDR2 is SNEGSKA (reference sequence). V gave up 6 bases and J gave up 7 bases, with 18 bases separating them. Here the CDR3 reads CSAQLGGGTEKLFF. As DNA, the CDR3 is TGCAGTGCCCAGCTCGGGGGAGGTACTGAAAAACTGTTTTTT.

CDR3 sequence: CASSTTGAAGNTIYF. The CDR3 DNA follows: TGCGCCAGCAGCACTACAGGGGCCGCAGGAAACACCATATATTTT. The chain recombines TRBV5-1 with TRBJ1-3, with TRBD1 identical over 7 bases. Germline V gene sequence: CDR1 SGHRS, CDR2 YFSETQ. J lost 4 bases, V lost 4 bases, and 8 bases had no gene match. This CDR3 contains 15 residues.

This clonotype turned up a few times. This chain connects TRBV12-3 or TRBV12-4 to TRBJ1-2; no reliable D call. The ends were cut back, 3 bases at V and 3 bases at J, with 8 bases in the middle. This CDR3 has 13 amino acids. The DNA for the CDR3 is TGTGCCAGCAGTTTTACACAAGACTATGGCTACACCTTC. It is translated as CASSFTQDYGYTF.

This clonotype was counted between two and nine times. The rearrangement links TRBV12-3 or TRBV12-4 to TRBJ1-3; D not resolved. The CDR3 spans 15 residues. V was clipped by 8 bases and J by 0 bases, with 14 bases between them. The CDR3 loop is CASGSSRRSGNTIYF. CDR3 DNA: TGTGCCAGCGGGAGTTCTAGGCGCTCTGGAAACACCATATATTTT.

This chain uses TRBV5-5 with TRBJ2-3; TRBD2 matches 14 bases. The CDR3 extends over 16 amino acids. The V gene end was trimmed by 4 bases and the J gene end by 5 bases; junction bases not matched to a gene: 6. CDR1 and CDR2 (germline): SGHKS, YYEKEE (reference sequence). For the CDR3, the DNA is TGTGCCAGCAGCCGCAGACTAGCGGGGGGGATAGATACGCAGTATTTT. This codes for CASSRRLAGGIDTQYF.

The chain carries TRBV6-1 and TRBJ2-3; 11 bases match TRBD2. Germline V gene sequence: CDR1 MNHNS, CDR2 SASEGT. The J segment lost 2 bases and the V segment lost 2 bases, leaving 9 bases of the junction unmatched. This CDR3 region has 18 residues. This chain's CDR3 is CASSEKGLAGGLTDTQYF. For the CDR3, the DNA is TGTGCCAGCAGTGAAAAGGGGCTAGCGGGGGGCCTCACAGATACGCAGTATTTT.

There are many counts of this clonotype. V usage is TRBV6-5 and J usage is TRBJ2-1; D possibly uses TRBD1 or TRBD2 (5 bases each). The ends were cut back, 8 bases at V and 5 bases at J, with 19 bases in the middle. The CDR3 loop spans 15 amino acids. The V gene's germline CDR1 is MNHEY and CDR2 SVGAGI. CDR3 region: CASLGYGALHNEQFF. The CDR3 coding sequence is TGTGCCAGCCTGGGATACGGGGCCCTTCACAATGAGCAGTTCTTC.

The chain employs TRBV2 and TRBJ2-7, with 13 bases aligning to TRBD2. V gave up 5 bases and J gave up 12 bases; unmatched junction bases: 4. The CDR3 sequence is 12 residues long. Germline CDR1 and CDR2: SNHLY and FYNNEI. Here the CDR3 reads CASSQLAGGPYF. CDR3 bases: TGTGCCAGCAGTCAACTAGCGGGAGGGCCGTACTTC.

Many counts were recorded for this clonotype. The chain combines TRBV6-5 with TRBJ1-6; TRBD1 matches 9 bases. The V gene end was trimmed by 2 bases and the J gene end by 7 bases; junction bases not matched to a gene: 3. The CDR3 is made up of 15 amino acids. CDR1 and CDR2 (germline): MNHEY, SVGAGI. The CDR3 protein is CASSYRTGVNSPLHF. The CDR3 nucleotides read TGTGCCAGCAGTTACCGGACAGGGGTAAATTCACCCCTCCACTTT.

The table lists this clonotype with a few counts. The DNA of the CDR3 is TGTGCCAGCAGCCAGGACCGATTCGGAGAGGGTGCAACAGATACGCAGTATTTT. This translates into CASSQDRFGEGATDTQYF. The chain is built from TRBV14 and TRBJ2-3, with a possible D match to TRBD2 (5 bases). CDR3 length equals 18 residues. The V gene's germline CDR1 is SGHDN and CDR2 FVKESK. V dropped 3 bases and J dropped 3 bases, with 22 bases sitting between them.

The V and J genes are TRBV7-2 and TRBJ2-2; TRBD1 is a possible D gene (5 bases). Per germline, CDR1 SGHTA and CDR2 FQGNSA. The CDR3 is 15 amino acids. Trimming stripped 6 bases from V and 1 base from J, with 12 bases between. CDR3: CASRQFDRNTGELFF. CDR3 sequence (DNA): TGTGCCAGCAGACAATTCGACAGGAACACCGGGGAGCTGTTTTTT.

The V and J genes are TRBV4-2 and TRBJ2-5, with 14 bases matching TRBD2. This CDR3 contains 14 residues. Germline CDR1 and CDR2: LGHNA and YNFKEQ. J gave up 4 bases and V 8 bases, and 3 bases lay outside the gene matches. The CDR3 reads CASGLAGGAETQYF. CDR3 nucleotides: TGTGCCAGCGGACTAGCGGGAGGCGCAGAGACCCAGTACTTC.

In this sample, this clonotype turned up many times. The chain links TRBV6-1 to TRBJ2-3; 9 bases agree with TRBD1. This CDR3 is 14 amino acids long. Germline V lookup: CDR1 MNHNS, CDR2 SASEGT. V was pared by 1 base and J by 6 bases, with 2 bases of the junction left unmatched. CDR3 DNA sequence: TGTGCCAGCAGTGAAGACAGGGGGCGGGATACGCAGTATTTT. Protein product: CASSEDRGRDTQYF.

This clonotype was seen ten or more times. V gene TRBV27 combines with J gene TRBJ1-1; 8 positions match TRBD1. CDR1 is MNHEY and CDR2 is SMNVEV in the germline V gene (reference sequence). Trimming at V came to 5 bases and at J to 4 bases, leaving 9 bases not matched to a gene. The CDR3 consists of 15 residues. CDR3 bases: TGTGCCAGCAGTCCGTTAACAGGGGGTGGCACTGAAGCTTTCTTT. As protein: CASSPLTGGGTEAFF.

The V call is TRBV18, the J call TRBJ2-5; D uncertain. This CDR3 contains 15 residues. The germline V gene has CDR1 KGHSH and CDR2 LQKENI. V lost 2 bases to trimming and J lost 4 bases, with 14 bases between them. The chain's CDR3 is CASSPGIARTETQYF. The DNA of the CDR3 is TGTGCCAGCTCACCAGGGATAGCAAGGACAGAGACCCAGTACTTC.

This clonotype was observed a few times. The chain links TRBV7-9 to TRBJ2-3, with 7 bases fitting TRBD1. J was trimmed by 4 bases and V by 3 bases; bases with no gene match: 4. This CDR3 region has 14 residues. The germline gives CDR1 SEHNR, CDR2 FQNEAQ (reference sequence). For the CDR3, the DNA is TGTGCCAGCAGCTTCTCCACAGGGGCAGATACGCAGTATTTT. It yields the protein CASSFSTGADTQYF.

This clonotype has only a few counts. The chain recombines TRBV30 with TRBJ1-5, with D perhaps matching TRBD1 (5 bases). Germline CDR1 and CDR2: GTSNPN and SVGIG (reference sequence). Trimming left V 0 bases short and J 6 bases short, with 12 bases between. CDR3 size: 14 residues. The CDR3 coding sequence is TGTGCCTGGAGTGTACAAGCAGGGAGTCAGCCCCAGCATTTT. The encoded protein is CAWSVQAGSQPQHF.